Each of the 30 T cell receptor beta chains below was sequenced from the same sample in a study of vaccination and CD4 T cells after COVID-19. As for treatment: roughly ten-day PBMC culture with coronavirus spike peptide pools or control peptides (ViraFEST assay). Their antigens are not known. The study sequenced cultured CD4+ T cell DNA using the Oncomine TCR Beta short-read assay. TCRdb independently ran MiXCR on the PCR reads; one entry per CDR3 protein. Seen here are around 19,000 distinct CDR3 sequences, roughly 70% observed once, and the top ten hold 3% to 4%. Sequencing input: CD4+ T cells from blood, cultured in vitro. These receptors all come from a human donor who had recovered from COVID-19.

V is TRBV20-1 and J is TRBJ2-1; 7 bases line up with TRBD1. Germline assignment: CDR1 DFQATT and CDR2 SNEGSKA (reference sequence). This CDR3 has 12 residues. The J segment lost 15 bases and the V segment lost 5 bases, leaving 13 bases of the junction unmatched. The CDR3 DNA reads TGCAGTGCTTCTACATCCGGAACAGGGGTGTTCTTC. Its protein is CSASTSGTGVFF.

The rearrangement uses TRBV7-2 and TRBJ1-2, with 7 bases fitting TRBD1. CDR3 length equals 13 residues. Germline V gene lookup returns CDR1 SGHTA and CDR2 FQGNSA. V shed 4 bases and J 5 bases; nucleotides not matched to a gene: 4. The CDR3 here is CASSWGQQYGYTF. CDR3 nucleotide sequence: TGTGCCAGCAGCTGGGGACAGCAGTATGGCTACACCTTC.

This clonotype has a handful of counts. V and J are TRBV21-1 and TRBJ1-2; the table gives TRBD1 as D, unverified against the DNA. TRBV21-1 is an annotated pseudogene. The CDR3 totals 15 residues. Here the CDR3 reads CASSKPLTGTGGYTF. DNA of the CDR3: TGTGCCAGCAGCAAACCTTTGACAGGGACAGGGGGCTACACCTTC.

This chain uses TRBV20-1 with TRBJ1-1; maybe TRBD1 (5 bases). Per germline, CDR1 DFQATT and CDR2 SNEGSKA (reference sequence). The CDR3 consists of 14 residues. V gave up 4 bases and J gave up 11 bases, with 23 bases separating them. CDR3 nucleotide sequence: TGCAGTGCTAAACCCGGGACGGCTGCCCCTACGGCTTTCTTT. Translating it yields CSAKPGTAAPTAFF.

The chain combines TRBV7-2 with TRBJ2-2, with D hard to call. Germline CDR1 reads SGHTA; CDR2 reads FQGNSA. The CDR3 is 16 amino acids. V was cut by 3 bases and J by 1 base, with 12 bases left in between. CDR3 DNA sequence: TGTGCCAGCAGCTTCTACAGAACTTTGAACACCGGGGAGCTGTTTTTT. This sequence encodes CASSFYRTLNTGELFF.

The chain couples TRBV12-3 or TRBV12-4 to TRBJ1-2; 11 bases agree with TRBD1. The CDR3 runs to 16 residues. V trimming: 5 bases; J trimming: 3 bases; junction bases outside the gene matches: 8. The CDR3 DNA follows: TGTGCCAGCAGTCGAAAAGGACAGGGGGCTGACTATGGCTACACCTTC. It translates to CASSRKGQGADYGYTF.

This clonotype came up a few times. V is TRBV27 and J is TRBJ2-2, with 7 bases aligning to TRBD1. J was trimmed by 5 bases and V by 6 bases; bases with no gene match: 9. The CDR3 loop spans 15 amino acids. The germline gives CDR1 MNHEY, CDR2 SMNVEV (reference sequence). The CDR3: CASRSGTVYTGELFF. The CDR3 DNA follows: TGTGCCAGCAGATCCGGGACAGTATATACCGGGGAGCTGTTTTTT.

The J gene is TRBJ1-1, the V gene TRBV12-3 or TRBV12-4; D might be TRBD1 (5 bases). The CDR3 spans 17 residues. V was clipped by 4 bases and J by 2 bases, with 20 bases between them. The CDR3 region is CASSSRGQWGGNTEAFF. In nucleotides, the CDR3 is TGTGCCAGCAGTTCCCGAGGCCAGTGGGGCGGTAACACTGAAGCTTTCTTT.

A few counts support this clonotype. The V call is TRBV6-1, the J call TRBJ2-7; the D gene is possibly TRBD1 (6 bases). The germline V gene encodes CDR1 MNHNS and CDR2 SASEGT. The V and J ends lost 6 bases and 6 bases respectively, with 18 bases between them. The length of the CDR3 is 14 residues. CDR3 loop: CASSKGTPWGEQYF. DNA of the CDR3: TGTGCCAGCAGCAAAGGGACACCCTGGGGCGAGCAGTACTTC.

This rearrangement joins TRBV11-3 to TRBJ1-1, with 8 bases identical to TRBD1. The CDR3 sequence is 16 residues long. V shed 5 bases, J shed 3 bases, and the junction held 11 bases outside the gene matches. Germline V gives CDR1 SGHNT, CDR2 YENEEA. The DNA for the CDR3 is TGTGCCAGCAGCCGTCGGACAGGGAAGGGTGACACTGAAGCTTTCTTT. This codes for CASSRRTGKGDTEAFF.

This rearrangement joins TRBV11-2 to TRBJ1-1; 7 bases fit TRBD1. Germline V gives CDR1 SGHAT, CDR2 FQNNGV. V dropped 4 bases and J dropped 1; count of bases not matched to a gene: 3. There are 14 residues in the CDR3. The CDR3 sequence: CASSSGTANTEAFF. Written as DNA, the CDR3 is TGTGCCAGCAGCTCCGGGACAGCGAACACTGAAGCTTTCTTT.

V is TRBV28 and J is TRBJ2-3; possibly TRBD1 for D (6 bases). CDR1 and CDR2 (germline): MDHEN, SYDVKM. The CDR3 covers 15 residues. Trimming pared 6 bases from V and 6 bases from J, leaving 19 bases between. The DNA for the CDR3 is TGTGCCAGCAGCCTACTATGGCCTGGGGGCGATACGCAGTATTTT. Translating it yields CASSLLWPGGDTQYF.

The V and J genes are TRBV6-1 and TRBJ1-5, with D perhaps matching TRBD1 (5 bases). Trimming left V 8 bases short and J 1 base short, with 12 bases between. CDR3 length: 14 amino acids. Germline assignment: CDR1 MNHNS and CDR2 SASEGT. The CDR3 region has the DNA TGTGCCAGCCACGGGCAGGGCAGCAATCAGCCCCAGCATTTT. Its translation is CASHGQGSNQPQHF.

This CDR3 reads CASSFSSGQGHGYTF. CDR3 bases: TGTGCCAGCAGCTTCTCATCAGGTCAGGGGCACGGCTACACCTTC. This chain uses TRBV7-2 with TRBJ1-2; tentative D call: TRBD1 (6 bases). Germline V gene data show CDR1 as SGHTA and CDR2 as FQGNSA. V was shortened by 3 bases and J by 8 bases, with 19 bases between the two germline ends. This CDR3 has 15 residues. Based on the CDR3 plus reference TRBV7-2 and TRBJ1-2, the full variable domain is GAGVSQSPSNKVTEKGKDVELRCDPISGHTALYWYRQSLGQGLEFLIYFQGNSAPDKSGLPSDRFSAERTGGSVSTLTIQRTQQEDSAVYLCASSFSSGQGHGYTFGSGTRLTVV.

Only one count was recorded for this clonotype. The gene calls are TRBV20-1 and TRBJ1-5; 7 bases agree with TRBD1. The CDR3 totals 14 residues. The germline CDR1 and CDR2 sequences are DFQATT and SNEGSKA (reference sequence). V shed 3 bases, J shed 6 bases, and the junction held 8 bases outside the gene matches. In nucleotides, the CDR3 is TGCAGTGCTAGGAGACAGGGTGAAAGTCAGCCCCAGCATTTT. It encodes CSARRQGESQPQHF.

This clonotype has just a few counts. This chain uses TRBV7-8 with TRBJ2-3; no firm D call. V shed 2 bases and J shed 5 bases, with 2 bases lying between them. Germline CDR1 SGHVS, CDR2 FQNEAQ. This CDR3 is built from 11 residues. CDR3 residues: CASSLRDTQYF. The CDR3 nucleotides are TGTGCCAGCAGCTTACGAGATACGCAGTATTTT.

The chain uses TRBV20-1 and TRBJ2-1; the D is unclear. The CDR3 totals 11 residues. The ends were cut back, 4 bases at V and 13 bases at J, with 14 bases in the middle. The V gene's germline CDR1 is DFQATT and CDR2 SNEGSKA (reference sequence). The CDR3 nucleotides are TGCAGTGCTATTAGCCAGGCCCGACAGTTCTTC. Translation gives CSAISQARQFF.

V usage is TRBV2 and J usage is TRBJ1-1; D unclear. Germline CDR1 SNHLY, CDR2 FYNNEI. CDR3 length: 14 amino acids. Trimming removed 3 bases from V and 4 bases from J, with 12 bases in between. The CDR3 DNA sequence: TGTGCCAGCAGTGAGCAGCGGGGTCCCACTGAAGCTTTCTTT. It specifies CASSEQRGPTEAFF.

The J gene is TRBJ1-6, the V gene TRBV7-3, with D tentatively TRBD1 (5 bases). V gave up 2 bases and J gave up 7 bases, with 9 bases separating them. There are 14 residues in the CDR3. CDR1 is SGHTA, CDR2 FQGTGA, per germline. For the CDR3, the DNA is TGTGCCAGCAGCTTAGGGGCTTCAAATTCACCCCTCCACTTT. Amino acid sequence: CASSLGASNSPLHF. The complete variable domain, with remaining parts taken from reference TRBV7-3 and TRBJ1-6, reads GAGVSQTPSNKVTEKGKYVELRCDPISGHTALYWYRQSLGQGPEFLIYFQGTGAADDSGLPNDRFFAVRPEGSVSTLKIQRTERGDSAVYLCASSLGASNSPLHFGNGTRLTVT.

The CDR3 spells CASTPGRLAGLKGNEQFF. Here the CDR3 DNA reads TGTGCCAGCACGCCGGGAAGGCTAGCGGGGCTTAAGGGCAATGAGCAGTTCTTC. The chain recombines TRBV6-1 with TRBJ2-1; TRBD2 agrees at 9 bases. Germline-derived CDR1 and CDR2 are MNHNS and SASEGT. V shed 7 bases, J shed 6 bases, and the junction held 19 bases outside the gene matches. The CDR3 has 18 amino acids.

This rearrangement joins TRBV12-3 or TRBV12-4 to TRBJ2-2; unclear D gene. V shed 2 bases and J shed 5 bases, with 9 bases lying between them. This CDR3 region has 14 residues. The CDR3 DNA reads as TGTGCCAGCAGTTTATTGTTAAGAACCGGGGAGCTGTTTTTT. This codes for CASSLLLRTGELFF.

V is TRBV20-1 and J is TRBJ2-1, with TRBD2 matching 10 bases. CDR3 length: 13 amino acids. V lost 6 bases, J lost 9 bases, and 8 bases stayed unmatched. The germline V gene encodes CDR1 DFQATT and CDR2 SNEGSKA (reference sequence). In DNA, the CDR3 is TGCAGTGCCCAATTACTAGCGGGGCTTGAGCAGTTCTTC. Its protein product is CSAQLLAGLEQFF.

CDR3 DNA sequence: TGTGCCACCAGCAGAGATGCCACAAGCAATCAGCCCCAGCATTTT. It is translated as CATSRDATSNQPQHF. The rearrangement joins TRBV15 to TRBJ1-5; D unresolved. Per germline, CDR1 LNHNV and CDR2 YYDKDF (reference sequence). The CDR3 has 15 residues. Trimming took off 0 bases at V and 1 base at J, with 7 bases between the two ends.

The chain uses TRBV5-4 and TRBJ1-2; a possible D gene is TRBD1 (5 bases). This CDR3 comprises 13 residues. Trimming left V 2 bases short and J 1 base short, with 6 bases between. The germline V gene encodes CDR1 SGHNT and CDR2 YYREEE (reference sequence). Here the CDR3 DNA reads TGTGCCAGCAGCTTAGACAGTAACTATGGCTACACCTTC. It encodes CASSLDSNYGYTF.

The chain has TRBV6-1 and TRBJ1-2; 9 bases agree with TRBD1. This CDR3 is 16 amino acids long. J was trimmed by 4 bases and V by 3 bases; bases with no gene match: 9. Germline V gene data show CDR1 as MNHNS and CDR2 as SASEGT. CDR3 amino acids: CASSDLATGGVYGYTF. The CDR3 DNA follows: TGTGCCAGCAGTGACCTCGCAACAGGGGGCGTCTATGGCTACACCTTC.

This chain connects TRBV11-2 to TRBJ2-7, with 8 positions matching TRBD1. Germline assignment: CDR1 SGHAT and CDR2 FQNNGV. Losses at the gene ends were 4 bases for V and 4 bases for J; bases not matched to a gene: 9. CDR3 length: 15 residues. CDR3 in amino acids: CASSSSPGTGYEQYF. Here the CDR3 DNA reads TGTGCCAGCAGCTCCTCCCCCGGGACAGGATACGAGCAGTACTTC.

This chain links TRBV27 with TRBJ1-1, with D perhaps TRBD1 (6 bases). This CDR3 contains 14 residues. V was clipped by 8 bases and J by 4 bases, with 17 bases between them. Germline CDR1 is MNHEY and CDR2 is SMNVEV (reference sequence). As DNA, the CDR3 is TGTGCCAGCCACCCAGCAGGGGCCGGCACTGAAGCTTTCTTT. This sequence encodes CASHPAGAGTEAFF.

The CDR3 nucleotides read TGTGCCACCAGCAGAGTATTAGATACGCAGTATTTT. Its protein is CATSRVLDTQYF. This chain connects TRBV15 to TRBJ2-3; D is unclear. From germline, CDR1 is LNHNV and CDR2 YYDKDF (reference sequence). The CDR3 covers 12 residues. The V end lost 1 base, the J end lost 5 bases, and 4 bases lay between the germline ends.

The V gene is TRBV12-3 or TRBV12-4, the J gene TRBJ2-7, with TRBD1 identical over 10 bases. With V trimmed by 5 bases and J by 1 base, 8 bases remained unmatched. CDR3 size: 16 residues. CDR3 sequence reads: CASSLGLDRGSYEQYF. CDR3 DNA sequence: TGTGCCAGCAGTCTTGGTTTGGACAGGGGGTCCTACGAGCAGTACTTC.

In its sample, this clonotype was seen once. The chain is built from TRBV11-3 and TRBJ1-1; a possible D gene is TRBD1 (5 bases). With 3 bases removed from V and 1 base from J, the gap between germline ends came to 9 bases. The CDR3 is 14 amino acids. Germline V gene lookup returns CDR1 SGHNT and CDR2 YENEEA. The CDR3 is CASSFSQGNTEAFF. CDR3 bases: TGTGCCAGCAGCTTTTCCCAGGGGAACACTGAAGCTTTCTTT.